Given below is one T cell receptor beta chain in context. Trimming took off 4 bases at V and 4 bases at J, with 14 bases between the two ends. Germline-derived CDR1 and CDR2 are MGHRA and YSYEKL. This CDR3 comprises 15 residues. Measured with immunoSEQ multiplex PCR; TCRdb has only the in-frame clones, and not every one. The sample contains tens of thousands of clones, 92% of which appear only once. The sample belongs to a study of T cell responses to AZD1222 COVID-19 vaccine. This chain connects TRBV4-1 to TRBJ2-1; possible D gene TRBD2, 5 bases. The receptor's source is an adult who received the AZD1222 COVID-19 vaccine. Source: peripheral blood, taken 28 days after the second AZD1222 dose. The CDR3 sequence is CASSPAASFYNEQFF. CDR3 coding DNA: TGCGCCAGCAGCCCCGCGGCTAGCTTTTACAATGAGCAGTTCTTC.